This T cell receptor beta chain was documented in a study of shared T cell receptors in the human thymus. TCRdb's table, derived via immunoSEQ multiplex PCR, lists solely in-frame clones and lacks some. The sample consists of approximately 760,000 clones, roughly 88% of them appearing once. Germline V CDR1 and CDR2: LGHNA, YSLEER. The germline V and J ends were trimmed by 1 base and 2 bases, with 19 bases remaining between them. This CDR3 has 18 residues. This clone has more than one count but fewer than ten. This sample also appeared in a second study, on human thymus T cells. That source notes: Healthy Finnish infants having corrective surgery for congenital heart defects served as donors. The source of the thymus tissue was resections taken during corrective heart surgery. What appeared biased in thymic and blood repertoires was the usage of V and J genes.

The chain employs TRBV4-3 and TRBJ2-3, with D tentatively TRBD1 (5 bases). Material: thymocytes. This receptor was taken from a girl under three years old with a congenital heart defect. The CDR3 nucleotides read TGCGCCAGCAGCCAAGCCTTCGCAGGGCCCCTCGTCACAGATACGCAGTATTTT. This gives the protein CASSQAFAGPLVTDTQYF.